The rows below give T cell receptor beta chains drawn from one sample of a study of blood T cell repertoires in COVID-19. Measured with immunoSEQ multiplex PCR; TCRdb has only the in-frame clones, and not every one. Among roughly 260,000 clones listed, more than 70% were seen once. Sequenced input: peripheral blood. All receptors come from a woman in her 40s who had recovered from COVID-19. Both conserved end residues are part of each CDR3. Each record gives: J gene, D gene, V gene, CDR3 protein. The D gene is left open where the match is weak.

J: TRBJ1-1
D: .
V: TRBV29-1
CDR3: CSVDPGEILNTEAFF

J: TRBJ1-1
D: .
V: TRBV7-3
CDR3: CASSLWSNTEAFF

J: TRBJ2-1
D: TRBD1
V: TRBV3-1/TRBV3-2
CDR3: CASSQSTGGRGNEQFF

J: TRBJ2-7
D: TRBD1
V: TRBV2
CDR3: CASSGTGYEQYF

J: TRBJ1-6
D: .
V: TRBV7-8
CDR3: CASSPGGTPLHF

J: TRBJ1-2
D: TRBD1
V: TRBV7-2
CDR3: CASSPRTGTNYGYTF

J: TRBJ2-3
D: TRBD2
V: TRBV13
CDR3: CASSWDRPSGRRTDTQYF

J: TRBJ1-3
D: TRBD1
V: TRBV6-2/TRBV6-3
CDR3: CASSSGTVVTGNTIYF

J: TRBJ1-2
D: .
V: TRBV19
CDR3: CASSIDIRQVVYGYTF

J: TRBJ2-7
D: .
V: TRBV27
CDR3: CASSNWASSYEQYF

J: TRBJ2-3
D: .
V: TRBV29-1
CDR3: CSVNQGLWGPQYF

J: TRBJ1-2
D: .
V: TRBV28
CDR3: CASSFEGWVYGYTF

J: TRBJ2-6
D: TRBD1
V: TRBV19
CDR3: CASSDRAGANVLTF

J: TRBJ1-3
D: .
V: TRBV7-9
CDR3: CASSLVSMSSGNTIYF

J: TRBJ2-3
D: TRBD1
V: TRBV11-2
CDR3: CASSQRTGLLTDTQYF

J: TRBJ1-6
D: .
V: TRBV21-1
CDR3: CASRRDRGGYNSPLHF

J: TRBJ1-4
D: TRBD1
V: TRBV30
CDR3: CAWGLDRGNEKLFF

J: TRBJ1-2
D: .
V: TRBV27
CDR3: CASSRTGSLLVNYGYTF

J: TRBJ1-2
D: .
V: TRBV3-1/TRBV3-2
CDR3: CASSQGSSSPYGYTF

J: TRBJ1-4
D: .
V: TRBV7-9
CDR3: CASNPGGATNEKLFF

J: TRBJ2-7
D: .
V: TRBV5-1
CDR3: CASSGGTASSYEQYF

J: TRBJ2-7
D: TRBD2
V: TRBV7-2
CDR3: CASSPLYGGASFYEQYF

J: TRBJ1-5
D: .
V: TRBV9
CDR3: CASSVGDSNQPQHF

J: TRBJ2-2
D: TRBD2
V: TRBV7-2
CDR3: CASSLDPGLAVTGELFF

J: TRBJ2-7
D: .
V: TRBV6-2/TRBV6-3
CDR3: CASSYAAQNSYEQYF

J: TRBJ1-1
D: .
V: TRBV20-1
CDR3: CSARAVEAFF

J: TRBJ2-2
D: .
V: TRBV7-9
CDR3: CASSLRARRGTGELFF

J: TRBJ2-5
D: TRBD2
V: TRBV6-1
CDR3: CASSEPGVSGRYQETQYF

J: TRBJ1-3
D: TRBD1
V: TRBV5-6
CDR3: CASSWGQGAGNTIYF

J: TRBJ2-5
D: TRBD1
V: TRBV19
CDR3: CASSKNRGETQYF

J: TRBJ2-1
D: .
V: TRBV3-1/TRBV3-2
CDR3: CASSQASEQFF

J: TRBJ1-2
D: TRBD1
V: TRBV4-2
CDR3: CASSPGQGTPNYGYTF

J: TRBJ2-7
D: TRBD1
V: TRBV12-5
CDR3: CASGRDSLSYEQYF

J: TRBJ1-6
D: .
V: TRBV7-2
CDR3: CASSSQGSNSPLHF

J: TRBJ2-3
D: .
V: TRBV2
CDR3: CASSFGGTTTDTQYF

J: TRBJ1-2
D: .
V: TRBV5-1
CDR3: CASSLEAGANYGYTF

J: TRBJ2-2
D: .
V: TRBV19
CDR3: CASSIEAGIRVTGELFF

J: TRBJ2-1
D: TRBD2
V: TRBV29-1
CDR3: CSVQVPGLGGNEQFF

J: TRBJ2-7
D: .
V: TRBV4-1
CDR3: CASSQDGGSYYEQYF

J: TRBJ2-3
D: TRBD2
V: TRBV24-1
CDR3: CATSDAGLSGGGDTQYF

J: TRBJ1-2
D: TRBD1
V: TRBV25-1
CDR3: CASSETGGWVYGYTF

J: TRBJ2-5
D: .
V: TRBV11-3
CDR3: CASSLMGARGETQYF

J: TRBJ1-2
D: .
V: TRBV6-5
CDR3: CASRNSAGAGGYTF

J: TRBJ2-7
D: .
V: TRBV6-5
CDR3: CASSPDRSSYEQYF

J: TRBJ2-5
D: TRBD1
V: TRBV19
CDR3: CASSTGTGVKETQYF

J: TRBJ2-3
D: .
V: TRBV7-2
CDR3: CASSLGQEGDTQYF

J: TRBJ2-7
D: .
V: TRBV24-1
CDR3: CATREEGMRPRLGYEQYF